This TCR beta chain was recorded in a study of blood T cells in healthy people across ages. CDR1 and CDR2 from the germline V gene are DFQATT and SNEGSKA (reference sequence). V lost 5 bases, J lost 0 bases, and 4 bases stayed unmatched. The CDR3 sequence is 13 residues long. Study results and limitations: What prevented conclusive comparison of naive and antigen-experienced cells was that PBMCs were unsorted. Observed TCR beta diversity showed a strong correlation with the percentage of naive T cells as measured by flow cytometry. Observed TCR beta diversity per million T cells went down as age went up. This fall followed a roughly linear course with age.

The second PCR ran roughly 6 to 11 cycles with a sample-barcoded 5' primer and J-beta primers. TCRdb re-derived calls from the 5' RACE reads in MiXCR, one entry per CDR3 protein. The sample has fewer than 900,000 distinct CDR3 sequences, around 34% seen once. This clonotype showed up many times. Its antigen is undetermined. Material for sequencing was blood. The rearrangement uses TRBV20-1 and TRBJ2-7; the match to TRBD2 covers 7 bases. The source is a man younger than 35 in good health. CDR3 protein: CSARDYASYEQYF. In nucleotides, the CDR3 is TGCAGTGCTCGGGACTACGCCTCCTACGAGCAGTACTTC.